This note documents a single T cell receptor (beta chain) sequence. What it binds is unknown. CDR1 is GTSNPN, CDR2 SVGIG, per germline (reference sequence). V shed 7 bases and J 4 bases; nucleotides not matched to a gene: 8. The CDR3 sequence is 15 residues long. These data belong to a study of beta chain features in type 1 diabetes. Study-wide results and caveats: Shortening of TCRB CDR3s, moderate but significant, appeared in all four CD4+ subsets of Type 1 diabetes patients.

Investigators reverse transcribed all isolated RNA, so they sequenced expressed TCRB transcripts. The data were produced by immunoSEQ multiplex PCR, yet TCRdb's version contains in-frame clones alone and is incomplete. The sample carries about 650,000 clones, roughly 12% recorded once. The sample comprised naive CD4+ T cells from blood. The chain employs TRBV30 and TRBJ2-2, with 11 bases that match TRBD1. The receptor was derived from a man aged 25 to 40 with type 1 diabetes. Written as DNA, the CDR3 is TGTGCCTACTCGCGGGACAGGGGGATCACCGGGGAGCTGTTTTTT. Amino acid sequence: CAYSRDRGITGELFF.